The clone carrying this T cell receptor beta chain occurred once. The antigen is undetermined. This sample stems from a study of cytomegalovirus exposure and HLA in healthy donors. The study, taken as a whole, reports: Associated with cytomegalovirus, according to the listing, were 170 or so TCR beta chains. Presence/absence analyses assumed roughly uniform sequencing depth across donors, which may not hold. Per a prior analysis, the majority of TCR beta V segments were productive roughly 87% or roughly 30% of the time.

The PCR contained 60 Vbeta and 13 Jbeta primers. Authors' methods: A later analysis counted about 80 million unique TCR beta chains, some 11 million shared. Measured with immunoSEQ multiplex PCR; TCRdb has only the in-frame clones, and not every one. Clone size and V and J calls were adopted from that table, with D and trimming inferred from the DNA. The data hold over 200,000 clones, with more than 60% observed a single time. Germline-derived CDR1 and CDR2 are SGHRS and YFSETQ. The CDR3 consists of 15 residues. The trim removed 4 bases at V and 9 bases at J, leaving 10 bases unmatched. The receptor was derived from a woman aged 55-70 years in good health and CMV-seropositive. The sequenced material came from PBMCs. The J gene is TRBJ2-7, the V gene TRBV5-1; 13 bases line up with TRBD2. The CDR3 loop is CASSGLAGEASRQYF. The CDR3 DNA reads TGCGCCAGCAGCGGACTAGCGGGGGAAGCGTCGCGGCAGTACTTC.